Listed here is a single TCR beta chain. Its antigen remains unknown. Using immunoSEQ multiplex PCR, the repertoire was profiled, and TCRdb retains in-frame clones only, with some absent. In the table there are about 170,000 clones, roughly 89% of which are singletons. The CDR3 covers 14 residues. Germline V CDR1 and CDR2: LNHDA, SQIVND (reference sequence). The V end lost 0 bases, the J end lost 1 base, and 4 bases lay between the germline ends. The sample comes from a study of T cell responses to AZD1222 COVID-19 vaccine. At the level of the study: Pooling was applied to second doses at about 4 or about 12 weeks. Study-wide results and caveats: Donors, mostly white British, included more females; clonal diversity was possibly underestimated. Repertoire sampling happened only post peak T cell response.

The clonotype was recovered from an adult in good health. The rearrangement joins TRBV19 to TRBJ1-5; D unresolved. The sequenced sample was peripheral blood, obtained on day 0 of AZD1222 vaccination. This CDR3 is CASSIETSNQPQHF. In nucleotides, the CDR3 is TGTGCCAGTAGTATAGAGACCAGCAATCAGCCCCAGCATTTT.